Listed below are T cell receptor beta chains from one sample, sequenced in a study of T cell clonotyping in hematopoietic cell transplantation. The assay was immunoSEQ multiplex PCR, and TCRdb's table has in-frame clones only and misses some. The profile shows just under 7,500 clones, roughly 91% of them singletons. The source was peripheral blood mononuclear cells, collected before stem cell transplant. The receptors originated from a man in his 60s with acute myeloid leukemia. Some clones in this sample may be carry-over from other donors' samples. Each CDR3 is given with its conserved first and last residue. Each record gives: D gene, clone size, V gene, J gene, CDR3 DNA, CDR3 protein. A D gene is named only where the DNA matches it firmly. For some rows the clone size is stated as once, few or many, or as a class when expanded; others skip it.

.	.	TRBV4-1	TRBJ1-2	TGCGCCAGCAGCCAGGTAACCGACAGGAGATATGGCTACACCTTC	CASSQVTDRRYGYTF
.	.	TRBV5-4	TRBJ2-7	TGTGCCAGCAGCTTGTTGGGCTCCTACGAGCAGTACTTC	CASSLLGSYEQYF
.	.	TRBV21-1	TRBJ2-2	TGTGCCAGCAGCACACTGCGCGACAGGGCGAACACCGGGGAGCTGTTTTTT	CASSTLRDRANTGELFF
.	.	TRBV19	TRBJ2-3	TGTGCCAGTAGTATCGACAGCTCTAGCACAGATACGCAGTATTTT	CASSIDSSSTDTQYF
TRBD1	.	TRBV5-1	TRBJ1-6	TGCGCCAGCAGCTTGGGGCGACAGGGGGATGGTTCACCCCTCCACTTT	CASSLGRQGDGSPLHF
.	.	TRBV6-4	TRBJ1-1	TGTGCCAGCAGTTGGTCTGGGGATACCACTGAAGCTTTCTTT	CASSWSGDTTEAFF
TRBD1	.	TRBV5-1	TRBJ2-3	TGCGCCAGCAGCCACACAGGGACAGGGGTTAGTCCTAGCACAGATACGCAGTATTTT	CASSHTGTGVSPSTDTQYF
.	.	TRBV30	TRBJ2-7	TGTGCCTGGAGCTGGGGCACAACCTACGAGCAGTACTTC	CAWSWGTTYEQYF
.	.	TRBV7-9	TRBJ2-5	TGTGCCAGCAGCTTCGTGACAGCAGAGACCCAGTACTTC	CASSFVTAETQYF
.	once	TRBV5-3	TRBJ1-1	TGTGCCAGAAGCCTTAGGGACTCTCGCTACGCTGAAGCTTTCTTT	CARSLRDSRYAEAFF
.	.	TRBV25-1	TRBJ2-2	TGTGCCAGCAGTCACCCCAGGGGAGAGCCGAACACCGGGGAGCTGTTTTTT	CASSHPRGEPNTGELFF
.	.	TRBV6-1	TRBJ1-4	TGTGCCAGCAGTATGGGTCAGGCCCGTGAAAAACTGTTTTTT	CASSMGQAREKLFF
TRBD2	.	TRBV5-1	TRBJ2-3	TGCGCCAGCAGCCTGGGGACTAGCGGGAGCACAGATACGCAGTATTTT	CASSLGTSGSTDTQYF
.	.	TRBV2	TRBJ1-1	TGTGCCAGCAGAGAGGATATGAACACTGAAGCTTTCTTT	CASREDMNTEAFF
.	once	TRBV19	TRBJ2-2	TGTGAAAGAGGCCGTCACACCGGGGAGCTGTTTTTT	CERGRHTGELFF
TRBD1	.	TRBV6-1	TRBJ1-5	TGTGCCAGCAACCCGACAGGGAGCAATCAGCCCCAGCATTTT	CASNPTGSNQPQHF
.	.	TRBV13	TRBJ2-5	TGTGCCAGCAGCTTAAGGGCCTCTGGAGAGACCCAGTACTTC	CASSLRASGETQYF
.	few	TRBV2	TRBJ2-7	TGTGCCAGCAGTGGACTAAGCTACGAGCAGTACTTC	CASSGLSYEQYF
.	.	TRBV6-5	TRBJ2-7	TGTGCCAGCAGTCCTAGGGAAAACAGGGTTCCCGAGCAGTACTTC	CASSPRENRVPEQYF
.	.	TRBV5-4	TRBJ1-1	TGTGCCAGCAGCTTGACAGTAACAAACACTGAAGCTTTCTTT	CASSLTVTNTEAFF
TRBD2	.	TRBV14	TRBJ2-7	TGTGCCAGCAGCCCCAAAAGGGCTAGCGGGAGAACCGTCGACGAGCAGTACTTC	CASSPKRASGRTVDEQYF
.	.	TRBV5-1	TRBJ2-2	TGCGCCAGCAAGAGGCAGGGCGGGACCGGGGAGCTGTTTTTT	CASKRQGGTGELFF
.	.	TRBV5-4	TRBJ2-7	TGTGCCAGCAGCTTGGGCAATACCTACGAGCAGTACTTC	CASSLGNTYEQYF
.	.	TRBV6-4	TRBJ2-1	TGTGCCAGCAGTGACCGTTCGGGGGTCGGGAATGAGCAGTTCTTC	CASSDRSGVGNEQFF
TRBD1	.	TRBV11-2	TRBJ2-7	TGTGCCAGCAGCTTAGTCGGGTTCGGCAGGGGGTACTACGAGCAGTACTTC	CASSLVGFGRGYYEQYF
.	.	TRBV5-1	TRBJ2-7	TGCGCCAGCAGCCAGAGACAGGAACCCTACGAGCAGTACTTC	CASSQRQEPYEQYF
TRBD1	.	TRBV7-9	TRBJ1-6	TGTGCCAGCAGCCGAACAGGGGAAAATTCACCCCTCCACTTT	CASSRTGENSPLHF
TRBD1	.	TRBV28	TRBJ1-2	TGTGCCAGCAGTTTAGGACAGGGGGGTGGCTATGGCTACACCTTC	CASSLGQGGGYGYTF
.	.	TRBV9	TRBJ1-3	TGTGCCAGCAGCGTAGACGGGGGGGCAGGGGACACCATATATTTT	CASSVDGGAGDTIYF
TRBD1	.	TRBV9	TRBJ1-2	TGTGCCAGCAGCGAGGGACAGGGGCTGAAGTATGGCTACACCTTC	CASSEGQGLKYGYTF
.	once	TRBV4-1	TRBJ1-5	TGCGCCAGCAGCCAAGATCGGTCCGCAGGGGTGGGCAATCAGCCCCAGCATTTT	CASSQDRSAGVGNQPQHF
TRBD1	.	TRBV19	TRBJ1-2	TGTGCCAGTAGGACCGGGAGGGGGCACATATATGGCTACACCTTC	CASRTGRGHIYGYTF
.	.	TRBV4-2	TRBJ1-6	TGTGCCAGCAGCCAAGACAGTGGCAGGGTTAATTCACCCCTCCACTTT	CASSQDSGRVNSPLHF
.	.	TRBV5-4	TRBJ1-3	TGTGCCAGCACGACCGGAGGCTCTGGAAACACCATATATTTT	CASTTGGSGNTIYF
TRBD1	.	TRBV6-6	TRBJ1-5	TGTGCCAGCAGCCTCGGACAGGGGAGGCACAATCAGCCCCAGCATTTT	CASSLGQGRHNQPQHF
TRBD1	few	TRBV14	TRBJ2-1	TGTGCCAGCAGCCAGGGGGACAGATACAATGAGCAGTTCTTC	CASSQGDRYNEQFF
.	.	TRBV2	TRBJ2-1	TGTGCCAGCATTCCGGGACCGACCCGGTTAGCCCCCTACAATGAGCAGTTCTTC	CASIPGPTRLAPYNEQFF
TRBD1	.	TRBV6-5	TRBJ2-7	TGTGCCAGCAGTTACGCGAGGACAGGGGACTCCTACGAGCAGTACTTC	CASSYARTGDSYEQYF
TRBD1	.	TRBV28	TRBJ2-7	TGTGCCAGCCTCCCGACCTCAGGGGGCAGGACCTACGAGCAGTACTTC	CASLPTSGGRTYEQYF
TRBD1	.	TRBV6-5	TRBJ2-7	TGTGCCAGCAGTTACATTCAGGGGGCTGGGGCCTACGAGCAGTACTTC	CASSYIQGAGAYEQYF
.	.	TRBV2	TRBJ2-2	TGTGCCAGCACCAGGGACACCGGGGAGCTGTTTTTT	CASTRDTGELFF
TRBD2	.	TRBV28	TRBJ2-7	TGTGCCAGCAGTCCCGGGACTAGCGGGAGGGCCGAACAGTACTTC	CASSPGTSGRAEQYF
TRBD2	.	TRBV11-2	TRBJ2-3	TGTGCCAGCAGCTTAGAGCGGACTAGCGGGAGCATTTTTGGAGATACGCAGTATTTT	CASSLERTSGSIFGDTQYF
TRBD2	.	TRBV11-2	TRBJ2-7	TGTGCCAGCAGCTTAGATCGGCCCGGGACTAGCGGGAGCTACGAGCAGTACTTC	CASSLDRPGTSGSYEQYF
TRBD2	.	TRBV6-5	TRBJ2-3	TGTGCCAGCAACCCGGGACTAGCGTTCTCAGATACGCAGTATTTT	CASNPGLAFSDTQYF
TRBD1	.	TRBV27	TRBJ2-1	TGTGCCAGCAGTTTATCGGACAGGACTTGGGAGCAGTTCTTC	CASSLSDRTWEQFF
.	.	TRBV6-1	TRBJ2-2	TGTGCCAGCAGTGAACGGTACAGGGAGGACACCGGGGAGCTGTTTTTT	CASSERYREDTGELFF
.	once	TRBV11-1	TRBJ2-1	TGTGCCAGCAGCTCAAGGACAGCCTACAATGAGCAGTTCTTC	CASSSRTAYNEQFF
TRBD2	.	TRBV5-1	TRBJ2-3	TGCGCCAGCAGCTGGATAGCGGGAGGGACAGATACGCAGTATTTT	CASSWIAGGTDTQYF
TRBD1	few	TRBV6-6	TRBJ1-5	TGTGCCAGCAGTTCCTACAGGGGGCGCCTCCAGCCCCAGCATTTT	CASSSYRGRLQPQHF
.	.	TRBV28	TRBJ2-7	TGTGCCAGCAGTTTGGGCCAGGGTAACAACGAGCAGTACTTC	CASSLGQGNNEQYF
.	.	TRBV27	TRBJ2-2	TGTGCCAGCAGTTTTACAGGGACCGGGGAGCTGTTTTTT	CASSFTGTGELFF
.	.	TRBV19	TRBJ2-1	TGTGCCAGTAGAAAGGGGGGATCCACCTACAATGAGCAGTTCTTC	CASRKGGSTYNEQFF
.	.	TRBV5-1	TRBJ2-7	TGCGCCAGCAGCATGGACTTCTTCTCCTACGAGCAGTACTTC	CASSMDFFSYEQYF
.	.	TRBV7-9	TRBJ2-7	TGTGCCAGCAGCCTTAGCTTAGGGTTAGACGAGCAGTACTTC	CASSLSLGLDEQYF
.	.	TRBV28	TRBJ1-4	TGTGCCAGCAGTTTATCAGCCGCAACTAATGAAAAACTGTTTTTT	CASSLSAATNEKLFF
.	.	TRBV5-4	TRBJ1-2	TGTGCCAGCAGCGGATCAACCGGGGGATCTTGGGGCGGCTACACCTTC	CASSGSTGGSWGGYTF
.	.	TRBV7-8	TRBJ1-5	TGTGCCAGCAGCTTAATGGCGGCACAGGGCAATCAGCCCCAGCATTTT	CASSLMAAQGNQPQHF
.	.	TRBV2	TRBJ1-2	TGTGCCAGAAGGACCGGGGGGCCCTATGGCTACACCTTC	CARRTGGPYGYTF
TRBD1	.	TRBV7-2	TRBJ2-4	TGTGCCAGCAGCCCCCGACAGGGAACACTAGCCAAAAACATTCAGTACTTC	CASSPRQGTLAKNIQYF